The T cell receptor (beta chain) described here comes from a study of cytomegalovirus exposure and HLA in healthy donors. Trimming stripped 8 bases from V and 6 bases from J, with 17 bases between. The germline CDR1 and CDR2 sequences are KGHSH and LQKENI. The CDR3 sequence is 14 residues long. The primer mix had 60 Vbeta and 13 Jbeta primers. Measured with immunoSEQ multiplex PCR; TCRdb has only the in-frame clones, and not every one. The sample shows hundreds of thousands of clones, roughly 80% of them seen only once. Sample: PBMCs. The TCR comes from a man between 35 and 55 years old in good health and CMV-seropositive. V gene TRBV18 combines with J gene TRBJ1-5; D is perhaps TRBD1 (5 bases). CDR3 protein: CASPRGARGQPQHF. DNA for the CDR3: TGTGCCAGCCCGCGCGGGGCGCGCGGTCAGCCCCAGCATTTT.